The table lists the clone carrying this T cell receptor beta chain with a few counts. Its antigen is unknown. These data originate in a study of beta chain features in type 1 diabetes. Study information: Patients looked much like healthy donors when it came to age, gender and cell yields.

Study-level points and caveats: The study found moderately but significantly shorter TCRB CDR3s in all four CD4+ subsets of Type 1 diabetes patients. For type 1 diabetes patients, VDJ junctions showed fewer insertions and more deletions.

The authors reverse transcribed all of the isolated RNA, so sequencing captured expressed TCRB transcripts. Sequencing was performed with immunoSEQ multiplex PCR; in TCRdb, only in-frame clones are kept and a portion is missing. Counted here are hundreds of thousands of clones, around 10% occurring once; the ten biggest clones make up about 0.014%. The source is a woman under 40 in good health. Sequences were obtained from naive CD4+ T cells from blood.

CDR3: CASSLRPGQAELFF. The CDR3, as DNA: TGTGCCAGCAGTTTACGCCCGGGACAGGCGGAACTGTTTTTT. This chain links TRBV27 with TRBJ1-4, with 8 bases aligning to TRBD1. Germline V gene sequence: CDR1 MNHEY, CDR2 SMNVEV (reference sequence). V shed 2 bases and J 12 bases; nucleotides not matched to a gene: 8. This CDR3 is built from 14 residues.